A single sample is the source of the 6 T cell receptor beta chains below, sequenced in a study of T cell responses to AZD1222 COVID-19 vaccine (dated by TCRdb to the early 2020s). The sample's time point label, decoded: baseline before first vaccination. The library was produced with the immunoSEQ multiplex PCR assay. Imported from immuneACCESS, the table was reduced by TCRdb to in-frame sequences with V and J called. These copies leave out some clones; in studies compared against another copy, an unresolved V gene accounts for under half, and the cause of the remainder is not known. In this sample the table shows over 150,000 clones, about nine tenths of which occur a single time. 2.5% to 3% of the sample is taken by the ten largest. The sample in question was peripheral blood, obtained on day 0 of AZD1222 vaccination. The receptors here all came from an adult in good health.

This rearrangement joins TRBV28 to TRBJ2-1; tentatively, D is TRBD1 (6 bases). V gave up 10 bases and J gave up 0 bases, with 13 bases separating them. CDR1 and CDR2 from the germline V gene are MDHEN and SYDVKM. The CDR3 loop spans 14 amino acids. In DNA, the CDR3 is TGTGCCATATCCCTCAGGGGCTCCTACAATGAGCAGTTCTTC. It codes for CAISLRGSYNEQFF.

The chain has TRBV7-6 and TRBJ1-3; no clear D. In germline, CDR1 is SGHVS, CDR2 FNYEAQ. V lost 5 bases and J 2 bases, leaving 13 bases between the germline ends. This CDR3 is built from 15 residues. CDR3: CASSPTNIAGNTIYF. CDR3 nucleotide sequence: TGTGCCAGCAGCCCGACGAACATCGCTGGAAACACCATATATTTT.

In DNA form, the CDR3 reads TGTGCCAGCAGCTTAGGTGGGGATGCCCACGAGCAGTACTTC. This translates into CASSLGGDAHEQYF. The chain uses TRBV7-2 and TRBJ2-7; no reliable D call. CDR1 is SGHTA, CDR2 FQGNSA, per germline. The CDR3 extends over 14 amino acids. The ends were cut back, 1 base at V and 5 bases at J, with 12 bases in the middle.

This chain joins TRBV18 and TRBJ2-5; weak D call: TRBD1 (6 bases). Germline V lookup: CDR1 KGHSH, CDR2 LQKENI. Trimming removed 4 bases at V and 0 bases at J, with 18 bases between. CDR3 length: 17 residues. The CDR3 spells CASSRRPRAGDQETQYF. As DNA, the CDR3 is TGTGCCAGCTCACGCCGACCCCGCGCAGGGGACCAAGAGACCCAGTACTTC.

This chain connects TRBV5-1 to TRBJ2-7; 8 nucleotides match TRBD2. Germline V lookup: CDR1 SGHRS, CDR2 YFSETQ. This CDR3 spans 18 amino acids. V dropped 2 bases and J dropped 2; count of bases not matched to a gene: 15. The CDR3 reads CASSFVAGGSLGAYEQYF. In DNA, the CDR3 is TGCGCCAGCAGCTTTGTTGCGGGGGGCTCCCTGGGGGCCTACGAGCAGTACTTC.

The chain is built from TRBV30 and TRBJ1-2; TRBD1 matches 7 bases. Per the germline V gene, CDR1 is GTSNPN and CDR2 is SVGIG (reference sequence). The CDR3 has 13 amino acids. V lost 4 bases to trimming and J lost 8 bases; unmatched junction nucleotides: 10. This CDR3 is CAWTKDRLQGYTF. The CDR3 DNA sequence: TGTGCCTGGACCAAGGACAGGTTACAAGGCTACACCTTC.